A selection of T cell receptor beta chains follows, all from one sample in a study of prognosis after radiotherapy for stage I lung cancer. TCRdb reprocessed the multiplex PCR reads with MiXCR, giving one entry per CDR3 protein. This sample carries 30,000 to 35,000 distinct CDR3 sequences, about 32% of them seen once, and the ten largest clones take 33%. Sequenced here: PBMCs, sampled before or after stereotactic body radiation therapy (not recorded which). The receptors were gathered from a donor aged 50 or older with non-small cell lung cancer. The CDR3 runs from the conserved cysteine through the conserved F or W. D genes are given only for firm matches. The listing skips clone size in some rows; elsewhere it reads once, few, many or a size class.

CDR3nt,CDR3aa,abundance,j_gene,v_gene,d_gene
TGCAGTGCGGATCAGGGCCTCACAGATACGCAGTATTTT,CSADQGLTDTQYF,many,TRBJ2-3,TRBV20-1,-
TGTGCCAGCAGCGATGGGACAGGGAATGGAGATGAGCAGTTCTTC,CASSDGTGNGDEQFF,many,TRBJ2-1,TRBV9,TRBD1
TGTGCCAGCAGCCAGGACGAACGACCGGGCCAAGCTTTCTTT,CASSQDERPGQAFF,-,TRBJ1-1,TRBV4-2,-
TGTGCCAGCAGCTTGGGGCAGGGCGGCGAGCAGTACTTC,CASSLGQGGEQYF,-,TRBJ2-7,TRBV5-4,-
TGTGCCAGCAGTTTATCGTTGGAATGGAATGAGCAGTTCTTC,CASSLSLEWNEQFF,many,TRBJ2-1,TRBV12-3/TRBV12-4,-
TGTGCCAGCAGCCTCCGGAGATTTGGGAATGAAAAACTGTTTTTT,CASSLRRFGNEKLFF,-,TRBJ1-4,TRBV12-3/TRBV12-4,-
TGTGCCAGCAGCTTGGCCGGGCCTTACAATGAGCAGTTCTTC,CASSLAGPYNEQFF,many,TRBJ2-1,TRBV5-4,-
TGTGCCAGCCTCGACCGGAACTATGGCTACACCTTC,CASLDRNYGYTF,many,TRBJ1-2,TRBV28,-
TGTGCCAGTAGAGGTTCCTACGAGCAGTACTTC,CASRGSYEQYF,many,TRBJ2-7,TRBV19,-
TGCAGTGCTAGAGGTCCTGTGGTCACAGATACGCAGTATTTT,CSARGPVVTDTQYF,many,TRBJ2-3,TRBV20-1,-
TGTGCCAGCACCCCAGGGACCTATGGCTACACCTTC,CASTPGTYGYTF,many,TRBJ1-2,TRBV6-2/TRBV6-3,-
TGTGCCAGCAGTGAAGCAGGTGGAAGGGGCAGTGGCTACACCTTC,CASSEAGGRGSGYTF,once,TRBJ1-2,TRBV6-1,-
TGCGCCAGCAGCTTGATGGGACTAGCGGAACAAGAGACCCAGTACTTC,CASSLMGLAEQETQYF,-,TRBJ2-5,TRBV5-1,TRBD2
TGTGCCAGCAGTCGGCAGGGACCCGGGGCCAACGTCCTGACTTTC,CASSRQGPGANVLTF,many,TRBJ2-6,TRBV6-1,-
TGCAGTGCTAATGTGGGAGGGGAAGGCACAGATACGCAGTATTTT,CSANVGGEGTDTQYF,-,TRBJ2-3,TRBV20-1,TRBD2
TGTGCCAGCAGCCTACGCGGGGGCGAGAACACCGGGGAGCTGTTTTTT,CASSLRGGENTGELFF,many,TRBJ2-2,TRBV11-1,-
TGTGCCACCAGTGATCCTCCAGGGACAAGGGGAGAGACCCAGTACTTC,CATSDPPGTRGETQYF,many,TRBJ2-5,TRBV24-1,-
TGCAGTGCTAGAGATAAGATAGCGGGAGGAAATGAGCAGTTCTTC,CSARDKIAGGNEQFF,-,TRBJ2-1,TRBV20-1,TRBD2
TGTGCCAGTAGTGGGAGCACCTCCAATCAGCCCCAGCATTTT,CASSGSTSNQPQHF,many,TRBJ1-5,TRBV19,-
TGTGCCAGCAGTGAGTCTGGGGCCAACGTCCTGACTTTC,CASSESGANVLTF,-,TRBJ2-6,TRBV6-2/TRBV6-3,-
TGCGCCAGCAGCTTTAGCGGCGACGGCGGGGAGCTGTTTTTT,CASSFSGDGGELFF,many,TRBJ2-2,TRBV5-1,-
TGTGCCAGCAGTTACTCGGACTCCTACGAGCAGTACTTC,CASSYSDSYEQYF,many,TRBJ2-7,TRBV6-5,-
TGTGCCAGCAGTGAACGGGGGCTCGGTGGGAATGTCTACACCTTC,CASSERGLGGNVYTF,-,TRBJ1-2,TRBV2,-
TGCAGTGCTCCGTACAGGGGTTATGGCTACACCTTC,CSAPYRGYGYTF,few,TRBJ1-2,TRBV20-1,TRBD1
TGCAGTGCCGAGTTGGGCAGGAACACTGAAGCTTTCTTT,CSAELGRNTEAFF,many,TRBJ1-1,TRBV20-1,-
TGTGCCAGCAGGAACAGCGGGGGAAACGGGGAGCTGTTTTTT,CASRNSGGNGELFF,once,TRBJ2-2,TRBV7-9,TRBD2
TGCGCCAGCAGCCCAGAGGGGGGCACTGAAGCTTTCTTT,CASSPEGGTEAFF,-,TRBJ1-1,TRBV5-1,-
TGTGCCTGGAGTTCCGTGCACCAAGAGACCCAGTACTTC,CAWSSVHQETQYF,-,TRBJ2-5,TRBV30,-
TGTGCCAGCAGTTTCTTGGTTACGCGATGGGAGCAGTTCTTC,CASSFLVTRWEQFF,many,TRBJ2-1,TRBV27,-
TGTGCCAGCAGCCCTCGGACTAGCGGGAGCAATGAGCAGTTCTTC,CASSPRTSGSNEQFF,many,TRBJ2-1,TRBV3-1,TRBD2
TGTGCCAGTAGTATATTAGTGGCTAGCGGGAGTTACGAGCAGTACTTC,CASSILVASGSYEQYF,once,TRBJ2-7,TRBV19,TRBD2
TGTGCCAGCAGCTTTTGGGCCAGTATTGGAAACACCATATATTTT,CASSFWASIGNTIYF,many,TRBJ1-3,TRBV7-9,-
TGTGCCACCAGTGACCTTGGACTAGCTGCAGATACGCAGTATTTT,CATSDLGLAADTQYF,many,TRBJ2-3,TRBV24-1,TRBD2
TGCGCCAGCAGCTTGATGAGCCTCCAGGTGGGGGACTACGAGCAGTACTTC,CASSLMSLQVGDYEQYF,medium-sized,TRBJ2-7,TRBV5-1,-
TGTGCCAGCAGCCAAGATTGGGGTACTGAAGCTTTCTTT,CASSQDWGTEAFF,many,TRBJ1-1,TRBV3-1,-
TGTGCCCGCAGCTTACGAGGTATTACTAGCACAGATACGCAGTATTTT,CARSLRGITSTDTQYF,few,TRBJ2-3,TRBV7-9,-
TGTGCCAGCGGGCTCCTGACTAGCGGGTTTTCTCCGAGCTCCTACGAGCAGTACTTC,CASGLLTSGFSPSSYEQYF,many,TRBJ2-7,TRBV6-4,TRBD2
TGTGCCATCAGCCCGGACATTGGAAACACCATATATTTT,CAISPDIGNTIYF,many,TRBJ1-3,TRBV10-3,-
TGTGCCAGCAGTCTGACAGGGAGCAATCAGCCCCAGCATTTT,CASSLTGSNQPQHF,many,TRBJ1-5,TRBV2,TRBD1
TGTGCCAGCAGCCAAGATAGGGGACTAGCGGGAGAAGACATTCAGTACTTC,CASSQDRGLAGEDIQYF,few,TRBJ2-4,TRBV4-2,TRBD2
TGTGCCAGCAGTGTAACAGGGATCCCTGGAAACACCATATATTTT,CASSVTGIPGNTIYF,many,TRBJ1-3,TRBV2,-
TGTGCCAGCAGTGAAGGGCTAGCGGGATGCTACGAGCAGTACTTC,CASSEGLAGCYEQYF,-,TRBJ2-7,TRBV2,TRBD2
TGTGCCAGTAGTCGCTATGGGGGAGCGGGCTACGAGCAGTACTTC,CASSRYGGAGYEQYF,-,TRBJ2-7,TRBV19,-
TGTGCCAGCAGTGAGTCTACAGGGAGCCTCTACGAGCAGTACTTC,CASSESTGSLYEQYF,-,TRBJ2-7,TRBV2,-
TGCGCCAGCAGCCCGGCAAGCAGGGGCGAGACCCAGTACTTC,CASSPASRGETQYF,many,TRBJ2-5,TRBV5-1,-
TGTGCCAGCTCACCATCTTCCAAATACTACGAGCAGTACTTC,CASSPSSKYYEQYF,many,TRBJ2-7,TRBV18,-
TGCGCCAGCAGCCAAGATCGTGGCGAGCAGTACTTC,CASSQDRGEQYF,many,TRBJ2-7,TRBV4-1,-
TGTGCCAGCAGCCAGGAAGCGGGAGGTTACAATGAGCAGTTCTTC,CASSQEAGGYNEQFF,many,TRBJ2-1,TRBV4-2,TRBD2